This T cell receptor (beta chain) stems from a study of T cell responses to AZD1222 COVID-19 vaccine. Study-level points and caveats: All repertoire sampling was performed exclusively after the peak T cell response. White British donors predominated, females outnumbered males, and clonal diversity was possibly underestimated.

Profiling relied on immunoSEQ multiplex PCR, and the TCRdb table lists in-frame clones only, not all of them. This table has around 140,000 clones, more than 80% appearing once. This CDR3 contains 16 residues. V was clipped by 6 bases and J by 0 bases, with 14 bases between them. Germline lookup yields CDR1 MDHEN and CDR2 SYDVKM. In the case of this clone: The target antigen is unknown.

The chain has TRBV28 and TRBJ1-4, with D unclear. The source material was peripheral blood, sampled on day 0 of AZD1222 vaccination. This receptor was obtained from an adult in good health. CDR3 nucleotides: TGTGCCAGCAGCTTGACTTGGGGTGCAACTAATGAAAAACTGTTTTTT. Its protein product is CASSLTWGATNEKLFF.